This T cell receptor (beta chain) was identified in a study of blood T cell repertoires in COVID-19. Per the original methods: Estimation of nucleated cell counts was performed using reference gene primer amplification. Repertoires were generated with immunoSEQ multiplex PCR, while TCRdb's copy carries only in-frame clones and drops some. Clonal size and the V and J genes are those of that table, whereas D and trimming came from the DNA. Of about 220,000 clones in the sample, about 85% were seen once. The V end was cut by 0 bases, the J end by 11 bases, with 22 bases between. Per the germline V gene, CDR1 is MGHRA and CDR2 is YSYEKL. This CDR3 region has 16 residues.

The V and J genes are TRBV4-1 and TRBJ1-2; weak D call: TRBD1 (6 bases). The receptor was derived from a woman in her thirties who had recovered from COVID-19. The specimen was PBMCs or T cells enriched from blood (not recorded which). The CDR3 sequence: CASSQEGADRTGGYTF. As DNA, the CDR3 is TGCGCCAGCAGCCAAGAGGGGGCTGATAGGACCGGTGGGTACACCTTC.